The table lists the clone carrying this T cell receptor beta chain with a few counts. This entry belongs to a study of blood T cell repertoires in COVID-19. Measured with immunoSEQ multiplex PCR; TCRdb has only the in-frame clones, and not every one. The repertoire holds roughly 300,000 clones, 85% seen once, with roughly 2.5% in the top ten. V dropped 0 bases and J dropped 8 bases, with 13 bases sitting between them. Germline assignment: CDR1 LGHNA and CDR2 YNFKEQ. The CDR3 is 14 residues long. Material: PBMCs or T cells enriched from blood (not recorded which). The V and J genes are TRBV4-2 and TRBJ1-2; unclear D gene. This TCR was recovered from a woman in her 50s who had recovered from COVID-19. The CDR3 DNA follows: TGTGCCAGCAGCCAAGAGGGCCAAGGTGGAGGCTACACCTTC. Its translation is CASSQEGQGGGYTF.